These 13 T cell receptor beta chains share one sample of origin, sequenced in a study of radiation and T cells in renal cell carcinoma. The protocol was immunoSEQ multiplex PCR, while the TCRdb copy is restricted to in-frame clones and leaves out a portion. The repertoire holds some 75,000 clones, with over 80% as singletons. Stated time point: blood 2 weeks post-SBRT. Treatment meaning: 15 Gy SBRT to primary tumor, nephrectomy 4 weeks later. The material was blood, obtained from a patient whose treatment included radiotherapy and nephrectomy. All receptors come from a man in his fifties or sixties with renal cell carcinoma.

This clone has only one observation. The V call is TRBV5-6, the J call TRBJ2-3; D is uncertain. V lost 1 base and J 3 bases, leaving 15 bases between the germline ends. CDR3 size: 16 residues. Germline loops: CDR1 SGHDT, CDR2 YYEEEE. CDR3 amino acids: CASSLYVPQLTDTQYF. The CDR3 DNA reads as TGTGCCAGCAGCTTGTACGTACCCCAATTGACAGATACGCAGTATTTT.

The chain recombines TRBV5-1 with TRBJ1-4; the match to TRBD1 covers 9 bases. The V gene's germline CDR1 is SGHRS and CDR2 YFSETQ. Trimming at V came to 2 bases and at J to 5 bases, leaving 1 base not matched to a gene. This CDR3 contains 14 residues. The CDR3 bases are TGCGCCAGCAGCTTTGGGACAGGGAATGAAAAACTGTTTTTT. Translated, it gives CASSFGTGNEKLFF. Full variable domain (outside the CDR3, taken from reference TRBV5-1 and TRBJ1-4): KAGVTQTPRYLIKTRGQQVTLSCSPISGHRSVSWYQQTPGQGLQFLFEYFSETQRNKGNFPGRFSGRQFSNSRSEMNVSTLELGDSALYLCASSFGTGNEKLFFGSGTQLSVL.

This CDR3 is CASSQGPGWGAYEQYF. CDR3 nucleotide sequence: TGCGCCAGCAGCCAAGGACCGGGATGGGGGGCCTACGAGCAGTACTTC. The chain uses TRBV4-1 and TRBJ2-7; possible D gene TRBD2, 6 bases. Per germline, CDR1 MGHRA and CDR2 YSYEKL. The CDR3 loop spans 16 amino acids. V lost 1 base and J lost 2, with 15 bases in between.

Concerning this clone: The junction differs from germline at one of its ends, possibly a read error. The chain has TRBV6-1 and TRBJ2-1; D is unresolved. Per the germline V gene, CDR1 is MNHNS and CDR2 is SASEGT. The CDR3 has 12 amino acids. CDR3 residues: CASSKAFNEQFF. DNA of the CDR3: TGTGCCAGCAGTAAAGCGTTCAATGAGCAGTTCTTC.

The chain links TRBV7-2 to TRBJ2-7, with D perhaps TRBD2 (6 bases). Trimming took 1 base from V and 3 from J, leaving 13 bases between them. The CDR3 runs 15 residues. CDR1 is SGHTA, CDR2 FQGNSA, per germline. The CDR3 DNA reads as TGTGCCAGCAGCTTAGAGGCGGGGAAGTTCTACGAGCAGTACTTC. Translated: CASSLEAGKFYEQYF.

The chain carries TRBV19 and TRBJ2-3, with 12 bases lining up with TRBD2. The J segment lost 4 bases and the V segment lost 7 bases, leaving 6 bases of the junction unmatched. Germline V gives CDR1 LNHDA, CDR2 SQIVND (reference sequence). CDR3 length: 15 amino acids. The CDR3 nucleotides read TGTGCCAGTAAGAAACTAGCGGGAGGCGCAGATACGCAGTATTTT. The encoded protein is CASKKLAGGADTQYF. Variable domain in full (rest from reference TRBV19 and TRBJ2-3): DGGITQSPKYLFRKEGQNVTLSCEQNLNHDAMYWYRQDPGQGLRLIYYSQIVNDFQKGDIAEGYSVSREKKESFPLTVTSAQKNPTAFYLCASKKLAGGADTQYFGPGTRLTVL.

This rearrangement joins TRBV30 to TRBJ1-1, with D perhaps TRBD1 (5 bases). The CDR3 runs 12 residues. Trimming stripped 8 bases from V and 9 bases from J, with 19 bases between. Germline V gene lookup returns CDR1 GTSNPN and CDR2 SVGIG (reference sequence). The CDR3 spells CAGGLPNTQAFF. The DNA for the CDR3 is TGTGCCGGGGGACTACCGAATACCCAAGCTTTCTTT. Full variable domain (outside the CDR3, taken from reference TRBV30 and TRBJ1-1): SQTIHQWPATLVQPVGSPLSLECTVEGTSNPNLYWYRQAAGRGLQLLFYSVGIGQISSEVPQNLSASRPQDRQFILSSKKLLLSDSGFYLCAGGLPNTQAFFGQGTRLTVV.

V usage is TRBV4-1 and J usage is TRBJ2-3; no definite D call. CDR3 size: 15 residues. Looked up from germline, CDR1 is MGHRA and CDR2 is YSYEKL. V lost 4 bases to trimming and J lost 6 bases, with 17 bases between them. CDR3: CASSRDMIAGDTQYF. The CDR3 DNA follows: TGCGCCAGCAGCCGAGATATGATAGCTGGGGATACGCAGTATTTT.

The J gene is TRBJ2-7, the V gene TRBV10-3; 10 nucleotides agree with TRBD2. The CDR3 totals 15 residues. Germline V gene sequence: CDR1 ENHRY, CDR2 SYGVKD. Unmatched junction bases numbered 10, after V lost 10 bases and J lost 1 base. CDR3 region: CASCSSGSCSYEQYF. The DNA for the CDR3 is TGTGCCAGCTGTTCTAGCGGGAGTTGTTCCTACGAGCAGTACTTC.

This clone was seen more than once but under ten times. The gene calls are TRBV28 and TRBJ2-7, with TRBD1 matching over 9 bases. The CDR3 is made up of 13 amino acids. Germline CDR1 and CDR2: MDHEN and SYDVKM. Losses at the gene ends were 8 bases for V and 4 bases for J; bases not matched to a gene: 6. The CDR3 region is CASLTGGQYEQYF. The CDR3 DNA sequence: TGTGCCAGCCTGACAGGGGGGCAGTACGAGCAGTACTTC.

CDR3: CASSPGGRVAEAFF. The CDR3 bases are TGTGCCAGCTCACCCGGGGGGCGGGTGGCTGAAGCTTTCTTT. The V call is TRBV18, the J call TRBJ1-1; a weak D match, TRBD1 (6 bases). Trimming took off 3 bases at V and 6 bases at J, with 14 bases between the two ends. This CDR3 is built from 14 residues. CDR1 is KGHSH, CDR2 LQKENI, per germline.

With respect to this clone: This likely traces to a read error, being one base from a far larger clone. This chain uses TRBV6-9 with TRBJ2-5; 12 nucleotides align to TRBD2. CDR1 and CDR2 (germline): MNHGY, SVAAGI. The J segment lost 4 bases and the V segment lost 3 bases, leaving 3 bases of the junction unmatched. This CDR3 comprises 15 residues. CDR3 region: CASSYSTSGRETQYF. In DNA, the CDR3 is TGTGCCAGCAGTTACTCGACTAGCGGGAGAGAGACCCAGTACTTC.

The CDR3 nucleotides are TGTGCCAGCAGTCCTCTAGCGGGGTTAACAGATACGCAGTATTTT. This translates into CASSPLAGLTDTQYF. The chain joins TRBV28 to TRBJ2-3; 9 bases fit TRBD2. This CDR3 region has 15 residues. J was trimmed by 3 bases and V by 5 bases; bases with no gene match: 6. Germline CDR1 and CDR2: MDHEN and SYDVKM.